This TCR beta chain was observed in a study of T cells in localized non-small cell lung cancer. Regarding the study as a whole: Higher blood T cell density tracked longer overall survival. There was higher T cell clonality in uninvolved adjacent lung than in tumor, and it was highest there. Owing to sequencing of a solitary tumor region, heterogeneity cannot be discounted. For the top 100 tumor clones, a median about 56 also appeared in adjacent lung.

The CDR3 runs to 16 residues. With 6 bases clipped from V and 4 bases from J, the junction kept 14 bases outside the gene matches. Germline V gene sequence: CDR1 MNHEY, CDR2 SMNVEV (reference sequence). Comment on this clone: As yet, its antigen is unknown.

The assay was immunoSEQ multiplex PCR, and TCRdb's table has in-frame clones only and misses some. The table has 30,000 to 35,000 clones, around 93% seen once; the top ten hold roughly 8.2%. The source material was peripheral blood, sampled before any cancer treatment. V and J are TRBV27 and TRBJ1-1; 7 bases fit TRBD1. The clonotype was recovered from an older female donor with stage I lung adenocarcinoma. CDR3 nucleotides: TGTGCCAGCAGGGAACAGGGGATCGGGAAGGCCACTGAAGCTTTCTTT. Its protein is CASREQGIGKATEAFF.